The present entry profiles one T cell receptor beta chain with its context. No antigen is known for it. The sample belongs to a study of cytomegalovirus exposure and HLA in healthy donors. The wider study: The platform used for the 100 to 150 validation repertoires matched that of the approximately 640 first-cohort repertoires, a later analysis reported.

The method was immunoSEQ multiplex PCR; TCRdb's version includes in-frame clones alone and lacks a portion of them. The data show approximately 180,000 clones, about 89% seen once. Looked up from germline, CDR1 is LGHNA and CDR2 is YSLEER. V was cut by 1 base and J by 7 bases, with 18 bases left in between. The length of the CDR3 is 16 residues. Study-wide points: Within the 120 validation repertoires, first-cohort TCR clusters tended to co-occur, according to a later analysis. Both high specificity and high sensitivity reportedly marked the classifier's diagnosis of cytomegalovirus status. Cytomegalovirus-associated status was assigned to about 170 TCR beta chains.

The TCR was taken from a man younger than 30 in good health and CMV-seropositive. Sequenced sample: PBMCs. The chain recombines TRBV4-3 with TRBJ2-3; weak D call: TRBD2 (5 bases). The CDR3 nucleotides are TGCGCCAGCAGCCAAGTTCGGGGTCTAGGAAGTAATACGCAGTATTTT. Protein product: CASSQVRGLGSNTQYF.